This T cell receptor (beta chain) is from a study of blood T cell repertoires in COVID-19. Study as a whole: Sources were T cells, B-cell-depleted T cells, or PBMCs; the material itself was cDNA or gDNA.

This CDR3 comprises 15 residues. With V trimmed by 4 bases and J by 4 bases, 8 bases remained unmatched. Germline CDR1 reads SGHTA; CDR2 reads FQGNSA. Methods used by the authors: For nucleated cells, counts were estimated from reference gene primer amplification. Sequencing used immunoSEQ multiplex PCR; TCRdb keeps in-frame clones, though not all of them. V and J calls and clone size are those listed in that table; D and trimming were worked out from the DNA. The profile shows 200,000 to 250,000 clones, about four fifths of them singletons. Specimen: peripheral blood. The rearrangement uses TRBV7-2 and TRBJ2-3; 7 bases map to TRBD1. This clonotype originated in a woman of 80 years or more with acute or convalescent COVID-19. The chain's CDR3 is CASSSRRQGPDTQYF. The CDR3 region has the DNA TGTGCCAGCAGCTCACGTAGACAGGGACCAGATACGCAGTATTTT.